This entry lists 6 T cell receptor beta chains sequenced from one sample in a study of shared T cell receptors in the human thymus. The method was immunoSEQ multiplex PCR; TCRdb's version includes in-frame clones alone and lacks a portion of them. The table lists 500,000 to 550,000 clones, approximately 78% of them singletons. These data were also reused for a study on human thymus T cells.

The sample taken for sequencing was thymocytes. These receptors came from a boy under three years old with a congenital heart defect.

The V and J genes are TRBV4-3 and TRBJ2-1; possibly TRBD2 for D (6 bases). Germline CDR1 and CDR2: LGHNA and YSLEER. Trimming cost V 4 bases and J 2 bases, with 15 bases left between them. The CDR3 has 16 amino acids. CDR3: CASSPFSGDAYNEQFF. CDR3 sequence (DNA): TGCGCCAGCAGCCCCTTTAGCGGAGATGCCTACAATGAGCAGTTCTTC.

The J gene is TRBJ2-7, the V gene TRBV6-5; the D gene is possibly TRBD2 (5 bases). Germline lookup yields CDR1 MNHEY and CDR2 SVGAGI. This CDR3 spans 14 amino acids. Trimming took off 2 bases at V and 7 bases at J, with 15 bases between the two ends. In DNA form, the CDR3 reads TGTGCCAGCAGTTACGGTCGGACTTCCGGGGAGCAGTACTTC. Translation: CASSYGRTSGEQYF.

J is TRBJ2-5 and V is TRBV11-2, with TRBD1 identical over 9 bases. J was trimmed by 2 bases and V by 5 bases; bases with no gene match: 15. CDR3 length equals 18 residues. The V gene's germline CDR1 is SGHAT and CDR2 FQNNGV. The CDR3 bases are TGTGCCAGCAGCCCCCTTACGCGGACAGGGGACAATCAAGAGACCCAGTACTTC. Translating gives CASSPLTRTGDNQETQYF.

This rearrangement joins TRBV5-6 to TRBJ1-2; TRBD1 is a possible D gene (5 bases). CDR3 length equals 11 residues. Trimming removed 3 bases at V and 8 bases at J, with 8 bases between. Germline V CDR1 and CDR2: SGHDT, YYEEEE. Here the CDR3 DNA reads TGTGCCAGCAGCTCAGGGCTGGGCTACACCTTC. Protein product: CASSSGLGYTF.

This chain uses TRBV27 with TRBJ2-1; 9 nucleotides agree with TRBD1. The CDR3 runs 15 residues. Germline loops: CDR1 MNHEY, CDR2 SMNVEV (reference sequence). Germline trimming cut 4 bases from V and 3 bases from J; bases unmatched to any gene: 4. The CDR3 reads CASSSWTGDYNEQFF. CDR3 nucleotides: TGTGCCAGCAGTTCGTGGACAGGGGACTACAATGAGCAGTTCTTC.

V usage is TRBV29-1 and J usage is TRBJ2-7; 10 bases match TRBD2. The CDR3 consists of 16 residues. CDR1 and CDR2 from the germline V gene are SQVTM and ANQGSEA. V shed 7 bases and J 0 bases; nucleotides not matched to a gene: 12. The chain's CDR3 is CSADSGRASSSYEQYF. The DNA of the CDR3 is TGCAGCGCCGACAGCGGGAGGGCCTCCAGCTCCTACGAGCAGTACTTC.